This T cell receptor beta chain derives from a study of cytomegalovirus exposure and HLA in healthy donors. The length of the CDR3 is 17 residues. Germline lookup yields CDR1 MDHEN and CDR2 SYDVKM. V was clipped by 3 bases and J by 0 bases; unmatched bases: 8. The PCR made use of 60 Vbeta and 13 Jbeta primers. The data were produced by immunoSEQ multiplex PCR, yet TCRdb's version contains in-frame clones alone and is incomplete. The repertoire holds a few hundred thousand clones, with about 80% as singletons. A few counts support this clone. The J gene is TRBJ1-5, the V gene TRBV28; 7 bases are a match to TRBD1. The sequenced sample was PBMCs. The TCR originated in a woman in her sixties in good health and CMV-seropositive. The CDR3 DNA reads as TGTGCCAGCAGTTTCCCCACAGGGGCATATAGCAATCAGCCCCAGCATTTT. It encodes CASSFPTGAYSNQPQHF.